A selection of T cell receptor beta chains follows, all from one sample in a study of human thymus T cells. Libraries were prepared by immunoSEQ multiplex PCR; TCRdb keeps only in-frame clonotypes and omits some of them. The sample lists 45,000 to 75,000 clones; about 94% were seen once. The material sequenced was blood. The receptor source for this set is a boy under three years old with a congenital heart defect but otherwise immunologically healthy. The CDR3 runs from the conserved cysteine through the conserved F or W. The order of the fields is J gene, D gene, clone size, V gene, CDR3 protein, CDR3 DNA. The D gene is left open where the match is weak. For some rows the clone size is stated as once, few or many, or as a class when expanded; others skip it.

TRBJ1-2 | NA | NA | TRBV28 | CASTQYRNYGYTF | TGTGCCAGCACCCAATACAGGAACTATGGCTACACCTTC
TRBJ1-1 | NA | NA | TRBV7-8 | CASSPRVNTEAFF | TGTGCCAGCAGCCCCAGGGTGAACACTGAAGCTTTCTTT
TRBJ1-3 | NA | NA | TRBV19 | CASSPAGNTIYF | TGTGCCAGTAGCCCTGCTGGAAACACCATATATTTT
TRBJ2-5 | TRBD2 | NA | TRBV7-2 | CASSFSRGDETQYF | TGTGCCAGCAGCTTCTCTCGGGGGGACGAGACCCAGTACTTC
TRBJ2-3 | NA | NA | TRBV9 | CASSVGPTDTQYF | TGTGCCAGCAGCGTTGGGCCAACAGATACGCAGTATTTT
TRBJ1-1 | TRBD1 | NA | TRBV6-5 | CASSYQGDTEAFF | TGTGCCAGCAGTTACCAGGGGGACACTGAAGCTTTCTTT
TRBJ2-3 | NA | NA | TRBV29-1 | CSVAAGSTDTQYF | TGCAGCGTTGCCGCAGGGAGCACAGATACGCAGTATTTT
TRBJ1-6 | NA | NA | TRBV7-2 | CASSFGASSPLHF | TGTGCCAGCAGCTTCGGAGCTTCGTCACCCCTCCACTTT
TRBJ2-2 | NA | NA | TRBV5-4 | CASNGANTGELFF | TGTGCCAGCAACGGGGCAAACACCGGGGAGCTGTTTTTT
TRBJ1-2 | NA | NA | TRBV27 | CASSFVGRGLNYGYTF | TGTGCCAGCAGTTTCGTTGGCAGGGGCCTCAACTATGGCTACACCTTC
TRBJ2-5 | TRBD2 | NA | TRBV4-2 | CASSQETSGQETQYF | TGTGCCAGCAGCCAAGAAACTAGCGGCCAAGAGACCCAGTACTTC
TRBJ2-4 | NA | NA | TRBV19 | CASRRAHLQLGNGIAKNIQYF | TGTGCCAGTAGAAGGGCCCATCTACAGTTAGGAAACGGAATCGCCAAAAACATTCAGTACTTC
TRBJ2-7 | TRBD2 | NA | TRBV5-1 | CASRGSSGGPYEQYF | TGCGCCAGCAGAGGGTCTAGCGGGGGGCCCTACGAGCAGTACTTC
TRBJ1-5 | NA | once | TRBV11-2 | CASSYAVGQPQHF | TGTGCCAGCAGCTATGCCGTTGGACAGCCCCAGCATTTT
TRBJ1-2 | NA | NA | TRBV13 | CASSYRVGANYGYTF | TGTGCCAGCAGCTACAGGGTAGGCGCTAACTATGGCTACACCTTC
TRBJ2-7 | NA | NA | TRBV6-1 | CASVLAYEQYF | TGTGCCAGCGTTCTGGCCTACGAGCAGTACTTC
TRBJ2-3 | TRBD2 | NA | TRBV5-6 | CASSFSGSTDTQYF | TGTGCCAGCAGCTTTAGCGGGAGCACAGATACGCAGTATTTT
TRBJ2-2 | TRBD2 | NA | TRBV19 | CASMGTRNAGELFF | TGTGCCAGTATGGGGACTAGAAACGCCGGGGAGCTGTTTTTT
TRBJ1-2 | TRBD1 | NA | TRBV19 | CASSGWFDREDYGYTF | TGTGCCAGTAGTGGTTGGTTTGACAGGGAGGACTATGGCTACACCTTC
TRBJ2-2 | NA | NA | TRBV10-3 | CAISVPGGDTGELFF | TGTGCCATCAGTGTACCAGGGGGGGACACCGGGGAGCTGTTTTTT
TRBJ1-6 | NA | NA | TRBV13 | CASSLRGDNSPLHF | TGTGCCAGCAGCCTCAGGGGAGATAATTCACCCCTCCACTTT
TRBJ2-1 | NA | NA | TRBV7-9 | CASSLRRGTYNEQFF | TGTGCCAGCAGCTTAAGGAGGGGGACCTACAATGAGCAGTTCTTC
TRBJ2-5 | NA | NA | TRBV6-5 | CASRDYQETQYF | TGTGCCAGCCGGGACTACCAAGAGACCCAGTACTTC
TRBJ2-3 | NA | NA | TRBV5-1 | CASSLGVTSQDTQYF | TGCGCCAGCAGCTTGGGGGTCACTTCTCAGGATACGCAGTATTTT
TRBJ2-2 | NA | NA | TRBV7-2 | CASSLGSTFTGELFF | TGTGCCAGCAGCTTAGGCAGCACCTTCACCGGGGAGCTGTTTTTT
TRBJ1-2 | NA | NA | TRBV7-9 | CASSLHGRMDGYTF | TGTGCCAGCAGCTTACATGGCAGGATGGATGGCTACACCTTC
TRBJ2-7 | TRBD2 | once | TRBV7-9 | CASSPPGGSYEQYF | TGTGCCAGCAGCCCCCCCGGGGGGTCCTACGAGCAGTACTTC
TRBJ1-5 | NA | NA | TRBV27 | CASSFGRTGNQPQHF | TGTGCCAGCAGTTTTGGCAGGACGGGCAATCAGCCCCAGCATTTT
TRBJ2-4 | NA | NA | TRBV7-9 | CASSLGGNPNIQYF | TGTGCCAGCAGCTTAGGCGGGAACCCGAACATTCAGTACTTC
TRBJ2-3 | NA | NA | TRBV9 | CASSVAPSGTSTDTQYF | TGTGCCAGCAGCGTCGCCCCCAGCGGAACTAGCACAGATACGCAGTATTTT
TRBJ1-2 | NA | NA | TRBV6-1 | CASSEVGLPYGYTF | TGTGCCAGCAGTGAAGTGGGGCTCCCATATGGCTACACCTTC
TRBJ2-1 | TRBD2 | NA | TRBV6-4 | CASSVTGGSSYNEQFF | TGTGCCAGCAGTGTCACGGGGGGAAGCTCCTACAATGAGCAGTTCTTC
TRBJ2-7 | NA | NA | TRBV6-5 | CARLPRGYEQYF | TGTGCCAGACTTCCCAGGGGCTACGAGCAGTACTTC
TRBJ2-4 | TRBD2 | NA | TRBV2 | CASSEWASGQGIQYF | TGTGCCAGCAGTGAATGGGCTAGCGGCCAGGGAATTCAGTACTTC
TRBJ2-7 | NA | NA | TRBV6-6 | CASSSSLSSYEQYF | TGTGCCAGCAGTTCCTCACTTAGCTCCTACGAGCAGTACTTC
TRBJ1-6 | NA | NA | TRBV9 | CASSVEVTYSPLHF | TGTGCCAGCAGCGTAGAGGTCACCTATTCACCCCTCCACTTT
TRBJ2-7 | NA | NA | TRBV5-6 | CASSNQGYEQYF | TGTGCCAGCAGCAATCAGGGCTACGAGCAGTACTTC
TRBJ2-7 | NA | once | TRBV5-1 | CASSSSYEQYF | TGCGCCAGCAGCTCTTCCTACGAGCAGTACTTC
TRBJ2-2 | NA | NA | TRBV4-1 | CASSQQSGGGAGELFF | TGCGCCAGCAGCCAACAGTCCGGGGGCGGGGCCGGGGAGCTGTTTTTT
TRBJ2-1 | TRBD2 | NA | TRBV5-4 | CASSPFGLAGENYNEQFF | TGTGCCAGCAGCCCTTTTGGACTAGCGGGAGAGAACTACAATGAGCAGTTCTTC
TRBJ2-7 | TRBD1 | NA | TRBV6-5 | CASSYYQTGDRQYF | TGTGCCAGCAGTTACTACCAGACAGGGGACCGGCAGTACTTC
TRBJ2-7 | NA | NA | TRBV5-1 | CASSLAGTLRQYF | TGCGCCAGCAGCTTGGCCGGGACCCTTCGGCAGTACTTC
TRBJ1-2 | NA | NA | TRBV30 | CAWMGGAYGYTF | TGTGCCTGGATGGGGGGTGCCTATGGCTACACCTTC
TRBJ1-5 | NA | once | TRBV4-2 | CASSTQGNQPQHF | TGTGCCAGCAGCACCCAGGGAAATCAGCCCCAGCATTTT
TRBJ1-2 | NA | NA | TRBV19 | CASSIRGPANYGYTF | TGTGCCAGTAGTATTCGGGGGCCAGCGAACTATGGCTACACCTTC
TRBJ2-7 | NA | NA | TRBV6-4 | CATKREGDSYEQYF | TGTGCCACCAAACGTGAAGGAGACTCCTACGAGCAGTACTTC
TRBJ1-3 | NA | NA | TRBV11-2 | CASSTPSSGNTIYF | TGTGCCAGCAGCACCCCAAGCTCTGGAAACACCATATATTTT
TRBJ2-7 | TRBD2 | once | TRBV4-3 | CASSQELAGAYEQYF | TGCGCCAGCAGCCAAGAGCTAGCGGGGGCCTACGAGCAGTACTTC
TRBJ1-2 | NA | NA | TRBV9 | CASSVGGDYGYTF | TGTGCCAGCAGCGTAGGGGGTGACTATGGCTACACCTTC
TRBJ2-5 | NA | NA | TRBV2 | CASSPDWQETQYF | TGTGCCAGCAGCCCGGACTGGCAAGAGACCCAGTACTTC
TRBJ2-7 | NA | NA | TRBV6-6 | CASSSNYEQYF | TGTGCCAGCAGTTCTAACTACGAGCAGTACTTC
TRBJ1-3 | NA | NA | TRBV9 | CASSAGPLSSGNTIYF | TGTGCCAGCAGCGCGGGACCGTTGAGCTCTGGAAACACCATATATTTT
TRBJ1-3 | NA | NA | TRBV6-6 | CASSYLSGSSGNTIYF | TGTGCCAGCAGTTACTTGTCAGGTTCCTCTGGAAACACCATATATTTT
TRBJ2-3 | NA | NA | TRBV21-1 | CASSPQRTDCTDTQYF | TGTGCCAGCAGCCCACAACGGACCGATTGCACAGATACGCAGTATTTT
TRBJ1-2 | NA | NA | TRBV30 | CAWRQGLDYGYTF | TGTGCCTGGAGACAGGGACTGGACTATGGCTACACCTTC
TRBJ2-3 | TRBD2 | NA | TRBV2 | CASSERTSGRGTDTQYF | TGTGCCAGCAGTGAACGGACTAGCGGGAGAGGCACAGATACGCAGTATTTT
TRBJ2-5 | NA | NA | TRBV11-3 | CASSSQETQYF | TGTGCCAGCAGCTCACAAGAGACCCAGTACTTC
TRBJ2-7 | TRBD2 | NA | TRBV18 | CASSLGREYEQYF | TGTGCCAGCTCGCTGGGGCGGGAGTACGAGCAGTACTTC
TRBJ1-3 | TRBD1 | NA | TRBV11-2 | CASSTDRLNTIYF | TGTGCCAGCAGCACGGACAGGCTAAACACCATATATTTT
TRBJ2-7 | NA | NA | TRBV7-9 | CASSLLQWDEQYF | TGTGCCAGCAGCTTACTCCAGTGGGACGAGCAGTACTTC